This is a list of T cell receptor beta chains from one sample in a study of T cell responses to AZD1222 COVID-19 vaccine. TCRdb's copy holds only in-frame clones and misses some; the assay was immunoSEQ multiplex PCR. The sample records 120,000 or so clones, about 90% being singletons. This sample comprised peripheral blood, obtained on day 0 of AZD1222 vaccination. The source is an adult in good health. The CDR3 runs from the conserved cysteine through the conserved F or W. The D gene is left open where the match is weak. Clone size appears in some rows only: once, few, many, or a class for an expanded clone.

d_gene,abundance,v_gene,j_gene,CDR3nt,CDR3aa
TRBD1,-,TRBV6-5,TRBJ1-1,TGTGCCAGCACCACAGACAGGGTTCGGGCTTTCTTT,CASTTDRVRAFF
-,once,TRBV6-2/TRBV6-3,TRBJ2-7,TGTGCCAGCAGTTATCTTGTCGGGGGCGAGCAGTACTTC,CASSYLVGGEQYF
-,-,TRBV4-1,TRBJ1-2,TGCGCCAGCAGCCAACGAGGGGGGACTAACTATGGCTACACCTTC,CASSQRGGTNYGYTF
TRBD2,-,TRBV7-9,TRBJ2-1,TGTGCCAGCAGCTTAGCAGACCAGCGGGAGGGAAATGAGCAGTTCTTC,CASSLADQREGNEQFF
TRBD1,-,TRBV15,TRBJ1-1,TGTGCCACCAGCAGTAGAGGACAGGGAAAGACTGAAGCTTTCTTT,CATSSRGQGKTEAFF
-,-,TRBV19,TRBJ1-5,TGTGCCAGTAGTCCGGGGGGGCCCCAGCATTTT,CASSPGGPQHF
-,-,TRBV4-3,TRBJ1-3,TGCGCCAGCAGCCAAGATCATACGGGGACAAGCTCTGGAAACACCATATATTTT,CASSQDHTGTSSGNTIYF
TRBD2,large,TRBV10-3,TRBJ2-1,TGTGCCATCAGTCTTACTCTCGGACTAGCGGGAGAAGGGCAGTTCTTC,CAISLTLGLAGEGQFF
TRBD2,once,TRBV6-2/TRBV6-3,TRBJ2-7,TGTGCCAGCAGCCGATGGCTAGCGGGAGGGGACGAGCAGTACTTC,CASSRWLAGGDEQYF
TRBD1,-,TRBV19,TRBJ2-2,TGTGCCAGCACCCCATCGAGACAGGGGAGGACCGGGGAGCTGTTTTTT,CASTPSRQGRTGELFF
TRBD1,-,TRBV5-6,TRBJ2-7,TGTGCCAGCAGGTTGGGACAGGGGGCCTACGAGCAGTACTTC,CASRLGQGAYEQYF
-,-,TRBV2,TRBJ2-1,TGTGCCACCTGGGTGGGTACCTACAATGAGCAGTTCTTC,CATWVGTYNEQFF
TRBD1,-,TRBV18,TRBJ1-4,TGTGCCAGCTCACCCCAGGGGGATCAGTACGATGAAAAACTGTTTTTT,CASSPQGDQYDEKLFF
TRBD2,-,TRBV10-3,TRBJ2-7,TGTGCCGTAAATCCTAGCGGGAGAGAGGACGAGCAGTACTTC,CAVNPSGREDEQYF
-,-,TRBV5-5,TRBJ1-2,TGTGCCAGCAGCTTGCAAATCCAGTCAGCTAACTATGGCTACACCTTC,CASSLQIQSANYGYTF
TRBD1,-,TRBV6-2/TRBV6-3,TRBJ2-1,TGTGCCAGCAGCCCCGGGACAGGGGACTACAATGAGCAGTTCTTC,CASSPGTGDYNEQFF
-,-,TRBV5-5,TRBJ1-1,TGTGCCAGCAGCTTGGGGGCCGGGAACACTGAAGCTTTCTTT,CASSLGAGNTEAFF
-,-,TRBV7-9,TRBJ2-1,TGTGCCAGCAGCTTAGTTTCTCCTGGTGAGCAGTTCTTC,CASSLVSPGEQFF
-,-,TRBV18,TRBJ2-1,TGTGCCAGCTCACCGTCCAGGGACTCCTACAATGAGCAGTTCTTC,CASSPSRDSYNEQFF
-,once,TRBV25-1,TRBJ1-2,TGTGCCAGCAGTGAATATTACATCTGGAACTATGGCTACACCTTC,CASSEYYIWNYGYTF
TRBD2,-,TRBV7-2,TRBJ2-2,TGTGCCAGCAGCTCGATCTGGTCACTAGCGGGGGAGAACACCGGGGAGCTGTTTTTT,CASSSIWSLAGENTGELFF
TRBD1,-,TRBV7-2,TRBJ2-7,TGTGCCAGCAGACGACAGGGGGACTCTACGGCGCAGTACTTC,CASRRQGDSTAQYF
-,few,TRBV24-1,TRBJ1-2,TGTGCCACCAGTGATTCCACCCAGGGGCTCCTAGGCTATGGCTACACCTTC,CATSDSTQGLLGYGYTF
-,once,TRBV19,TRBJ2-1,TGTGCCAGTAGTATAGAAGTACAGATCAATGAGCAGTTCTTC,CASSIEVQINEQFF
-,-,TRBV3-1/TRBV3-2,TRBJ2-3,TGTGCCAGCAGCCAACAGGGTTCTCCGGATACGCAGTATTTT,CASSQQGSPDTQYF
-,-,TRBV7-2,TRBJ2-7,TGTGCCAGCAGCCCCAGGGACCACGAGCAGTACTTC,CASSPRDHEQYF
-,-,TRBV4-3,TRBJ1-1,TGCGCCAGCAGCCAAGAGGGGGGTACGAACACTGAAGCTTTCTTT,CASSQEGGTNTEAFF
-,once,TRBV20-1,TRBJ1-2,TGCAGGGCGGGTGGCTACACCTTC,CRAGGYTF
-,-,TRBV11-2,TRBJ1-1,TGTGCCAGCAGCTTATTTGTCCTACGGGGAACTGAAGCTTTCTTT,CASSLFVLRGTEAFF
-,-,TRBV9,TRBJ2-7,TGTGCCAGCAGCGGGGACCGTACCTACGAGCAGTACTTC,CASSGDRTYEQYF
TRBD1,-,TRBV24-1,TRBJ2-3,TGTGCCACCAGTGATTTCGGACAGGGAACAGATACGCAGTATTTT,CATSDFGQGTDTQYF
TRBD2,-,TRBV29-1,TRBJ2-7,TGCAGCGTTGACCCGGGAGGAGACGAGCAGTACTTC,CSVDPGGDEQYF
-,-,TRBV9,TRBJ1-1,TGTGCCAGCAGCCCCATTCCGGCCCCGAACACTGAAGCTTTCTTT,CASSPIPAPNTEAFF
TRBD2,-,TRBV2,TRBJ2-7,TGTGCCAGCATAGGGGAGGGGTACGAGCAGTACTTC,CASIGEGYEQYF
-,-,TRBV24-1,TRBJ2-1,TGTGCCACCAGTGATCCATCAATCAATGAGCAGTTCTTC,CATSDPSINEQFF
-,-,TRBV30,TRBJ1-1,TGTGCCTGGAGGTTGCAGAACACTGAAGCTTTCTTT,CAWRLQNTEAFF
TRBD1,-,TRBV18,TRBJ1-4,TGTGCCAGCTCATCGCTACAGGGGAGGGGTGCAACTAATGAAAAACTGTTTTTT,CASSSLQGRGATNEKLFF
TRBD1,-,TRBV27,TRBJ2-1,TGTGCCAGCAGTAGGACAGGGGGCGGTACCTACAATGAGCAGTTCTTC,CASSRTGGGTYNEQFF
-,-,TRBV10-1,TRBJ1-1,TGCGCCAGCAGAGGCAGGGAGAACACTGAAGCTTTCTTT,CASRGRENTEAFF
TRBD2,-,TRBV29-1,TRBJ2-3,TGCAGCGTTGTTTGGCTAGCGGGGACGGGCCACACAGATACGCAGTATTTT,CSVVWLAGTGHTDTQYF
TRBD1,-,TRBV6-5,TRBJ1-4,TGTGCCAGCAGTTACTGGACAGGGAGACGAGAAAAACTGTTTTTT,CASSYWTGRREKLFF
TRBD2,-,TRBV18,TRBJ2-3,TGTGCCAGCTCAGATCCTTTAGCGGGACGTAGCACAGATACGCAGTATTTT,CASSDPLAGRSTDTQYF
TRBD1,-,TRBV6-5,TRBJ1-3,TGTGCCAGCAGTTACATAGGGGGCTTTGGAAACACCATATATTTT,CASSYIGGFGNTIYF
-,-,TRBV5-4,TRBJ1-3,TGTGCCAGCAGCTTGGTACCCGGGGGCGGAAACACCATATATTTT,CASSLVPGGGNTIYF
-,-,TRBV29-1,TRBJ2-1,TGCAGCGTTTTGTCCAGGGTCGGTTCTTGGTCCTACAATGAGCAGTTCTTC,CSVLSRVGSWSYNEQFF
TRBD1,-,TRBV4-3,TRBJ2-4,TGCGCCAGCAGCCAAGATCAAGTCTTATCAGGACCCCAAATGGGACAGGCGAACATTCAGTACTTC,CASSQDQVLSGPQMGQANIQYF
TRBD1,-,TRBV11-2,TRBJ2-1,TGTGCCAGCAGCTTGTGGACAGGGACTTACAATGAGCAGTTCTTC,CASSLWTGTYNEQFF
-,-,TRBV12-5,TRBJ2-3,TGTGCTAGTGGTTCGGGACATACGAATACAGATACGCAGTATTTT,CASGSGHTNTDTQYF